A single sample is the source of the 3 T cell receptor beta chains below, sequenced in a study of T cell responses to AZD1222 COVID-19 vaccine. Profiled with immunoSEQ multiplex PCR; TCRdb holds only in-frame clones, not every one. The data show roughly 100,000 clones, almost 90% seen once. The sequences come from peripheral blood, collected on day 0 of AZD1222 vaccination. The source of these receptors is an adult in good health.

The chain combines TRBV5-4 with TRBJ2-3, with a weak D call TRBD2 (6 bases). Trimming pared 5 bases from V and 0 bases from J, leaving 16 bases between. The CDR3 contains 16 residues. Germline CDR1 reads SGHNT; CDR2 reads YYREEE (reference sequence). In nucleotides, the CDR3 is TGTGCCAGCAGTCCCCGGGGCGGGGCGAGCACAGATACGCAGTATTTT. Amino acid sequence: CASSPRGGASTDTQYF.

Only one count was recorded for this clone. This rearrangement joins TRBV19 to TRBJ1-5; no firm D call. Trimming left V 11 bases short and J 2 bases short, with 10 bases between. The CDR3 is 12 residues long. Germline lookup yields CDR1 LNHDA and CDR2 SQIVND (reference sequence). Here the CDR3 DNA reads TGTGCCGCGTCCCTGGGCAATCAGCCCCAGCATTTT. Amino acids: CAASLGNQPQHF.

The rearrangement uses TRBV12-3 or TRBV12-4 and TRBJ2-2; D is tentatively TRBD1 or TRBD2 (5 bases each). Trimming cost V 11 bases and J 1 base, with 11 bases left between them. This CDR3 contains 13 residues. CDR3 nucleotide sequence: TGTGCCCCCCGGGACCAGAACACCGGGGAGCTGTTTTTT. Protein sequence: CAPRDQNTGELFF.